The next 12 T cell receptor beta chains were all read from a single sample in a study of OX40 agonist ivuxolimab in advanced cancers. The protocol was immunoSEQ multiplex PCR, while the TCRdb copy is restricted to in-frame clones and leaves out a portion. Here the sample spans more than 45,000 clones, 70% to 90% being singletons. The sequencing here drew on CD4+ or CD8+ T cells sorted from blood, taken in a trial of the OX40 agonist ivuxolimab. These receptors all come from an adult with an advanced solid tumor such as melanoma, head and neck, liver or kidney cancer.

The V gene is TRBV10-3, the J gene TRBJ2-1, with D tentatively TRBD1 or TRBD2 (6 bases each). Germline CDR1 and CDR2: ENHRY and SYGVKD. Trimming shortened V by 3 bases and J by 0 bases, and 12 bases separated the two germline ends. This CDR3 contains 16 residues. CDR3 residues: CAISDGGPISYNEQFF. CDR3 bases: TGTGCCATCAGTGATGGGGGGCCGATCTCCTACAATGAGCAGTTCTTC.

The chain has TRBV7-6 and TRBJ2-5; 7 bases match TRBD1. Germline V CDR1 and CDR2: SGHVS, FNYEAQ. This CDR3 is built from 15 residues. V lost 4 bases to trimming and J lost 5 bases; unmatched junction nucleotides: 10. CDR3 coding DNA: TGTGCCAGCAGCTGGGGCCCGGGACAGCAGGAGACCCAGTACTTC. It encodes CASSWGPGQQETQYF.

The chain is built from TRBV5-8 and TRBJ2-1, with a tentative D call TRBD2 (6 bases). The V and J ends lost 3 bases and 3 bases respectively, with 19 bases between them. The CDR3 contains 17 residues. CDR1 SGHTS and CDR2 YDEGEE come from the germline V gene. CDR3 loop: CASSYNTWRGYYNEQFF. In DNA, the CDR3 is TGTGCCAGCAGCTATAACACGTGGAGGGGATACTACAATGAGCAGTTCTTC.

The chain carries TRBV25-1 and TRBJ2-5, with D possibly TRBD2 on 7 matching bases. The tail of the sequence fits TRBJ2-7 better, so the J call may be wrong. From germline, CDR1 is MGHDK and CDR2 SYGVNS. This CDR3 comprises 17 residues. CDR3 sequence (DNA): TGTGCCAGCAGTGAATATAGGGGGGCGGGAGCTTCCTACGAGCAGTACTTC. It codes for CASSEYRGAGASYEQYF.

CDR3 region: CASSQGYNEKLFF. CDR3 coding DNA: TGTGCCAGCAGCCAGGGTTATAATGAAAAACTGTTTTTT. The chain uses TRBV6-1 and TRBJ1-4, with TRBD1 as a possible D gene (5 bases). Germline assignment: CDR1 MNHNS and CDR2 SASEGT. CDR3 length: 13 amino acids. Trimming shortened V by 6 bases and J by 4 bases, and 9 bases separated the two germline ends.

The chain links TRBV4-2 to TRBJ2-5; D not resolved. The DNA end favors TRBJ2-7, so the J call may be wrong. CDR1 and CDR2 from the germline V gene are LGHNA and YNFKEQ. The CDR3 has 14 residues. The CDR3 DNA sequence: TGTGCCAGCAGCCAAGATGAGCGCTCCTACGAGCAGTACTTC. Translation: CASSQDERSYEQYF.

This clone was seen a single time. V gene TRBV11-2 combines with J gene TRBJ2-2; D unresolved. Germline lookup yields CDR1 SGHAT and CDR2 FQNNGV. V was trimmed by 5 bases and J by 6 bases, leaving 16 bases between them. The CDR3 length is 15 residues. The CDR3 here is CASSTPGRKAGELFF. In DNA, the CDR3 is TGTGCCAGCAGCACCCCTGGCCGAAAAGCCGGGGAGCTGTTTTTT.

The chain joins TRBV11-2 to TRBJ1-1; TRBD1 aligns across 8 bases. The length of the CDR3 is 16 residues. The germline CDR1 and CDR2 sequences are SGHAT and FQNNGV. V shed 4 bases and J 5 bases; nucleotides not matched to a gene: 12. The CDR3, as DNA: TGTGCCAGCAGCTCCTTTACCAGGGGGCCTGGAACTGAAGCTTTCTTT. Protein sequence: CASSSFTRGPGTEAFF.

This chain uses TRBV28 with TRBJ2-1; D is unresolved. Looked up from germline, CDR1 is MDHEN and CDR2 is SYDVKM. V dropped 5 bases and J dropped 7 bases, with 9 bases sitting between them. The CDR3 runs to 12 residues. CDR3 coding DNA: TGTGCCAGCAGTAGGAGATCTAATGAGCAGTTCTTC. As protein: CASSRRSNEQFF.

V is TRBV7-9 and J is TRBJ2-7; 8 bases agree with TRBD1. Germline V CDR1 and CDR2: SEHNR, FQNEAQ (reference sequence). This CDR3 contains 14 residues. The trim removed 5 bases at V and 9 bases at J, leaving 12 bases unmatched. The CDR3 region has the DNA TGTGCCAGCAGCCCGGACAGGGTGGCAGAAGGGCAGTACTTC. Residues: CASSPDRVAEGQYF.

On this clone itself: Other DNA sequences in this specimen translate into the identical CDR3. This chain connects TRBV7-2 to TRBJ2-1, with 10 bases matching TRBD2. Germline-derived CDR1 and CDR2 are SGHTA and FQGNSA. CDR3 size: 14 residues. The trim removed 4 bases at V and 9 bases at J, leaving 6 bases unmatched. In nucleotides, the CDR3 is TGTGCCAGCAGCTCCCGAAGCGGGAGGGTTGAGCAGTTCTTC. This codes for CASSSRSGRVEQFF.

This rearrangement joins TRBV7-2 to TRBJ2-5; D gene ambiguous. Trimming pared 2 bases from V and 2 bases from J, leaving 6 bases between. Germline V gene data show CDR1 as SGHTA and CDR2 as FQGNSA. This CDR3 contains 13 residues. The CDR3 region has the DNA TGTGCCAGCAGCTTATTAAGACAAGAGACCCAGTACTTC. It encodes CASSLLRQETQYF.